The 10 T cell receptor beta chains reported below all come from one sample, sequenced in a study of blood T cell repertoires in COVID-19. Repertoires were generated with immunoSEQ multiplex PCR, while TCRdb's copy carries only in-frame clones and drops some. In the table there are 100,000 or so clones, about 76% of which are singletons. The sequenced sample consisted of peripheral blood. The receptors come from an elderly man with acute or convalescent COVID-19.

The chain carries TRBV7-2 and TRBJ2-7; 7 bases match TRBD1. Germline V gene data show CDR1 as SGHTA and CDR2 as FQGNSA. Trimming cost V 4 bases and J 4 bases; bases outside gene matches: 7. The CDR3 is made up of 14 amino acids. Here the CDR3 DNA reads TGTGCCAGCAGCTCCTCCGGGACAGCTTACGAGCAGTACTTC. Translated: CASSSSGTAYEQYF.

The chain links TRBV29-1 to TRBJ2-1, with TRBD2 identical over 11 bases. The CDR3 runs 13 residues. V trimming: 8 bases; J trimming: 13 bases; junction bases outside the gene matches: 13. Germline CDR1 is SQVTM and CDR2 is ANQGSEA. The CDR3 bases are TGCAGCCCCCGTGGGGTAGCGGGAGGGCCTCAGTTCTTC. It translates to CSPRGVAGGPQFF.

V gene TRBV6-5 combines with J gene TRBJ1-1; D gene uncertain. CDR3 size: 13 residues. The germline V gene encodes CDR1 MNHEY and CDR2 SVGAGI. V shed 7 bases and J shed 0 bases, with 9 bases lying between them. The CDR3 DNA reads as TGTGCCAGCACCTACACAGTGAACACTGAAGCTTTCTTT. It is translated as CASTYTVNTEAFF.

The chain is built from TRBV2 and TRBJ1-1; D is uncertain. Germline-derived CDR1 and CDR2 are SNHLY and FYNNEI. The germline V and J ends were trimmed by 3 bases and 2 bases, with 7 bases remaining between them. There are 13 residues in the CDR3. The DNA for the CDR3 is TGTGCCAGCAGTGAGGGCAGCAACACTGAAGCTTTCTTT. Its protein is CASSEGSNTEAFF.

The chain employs TRBV10-3 and TRBJ1-4, with a possible D match to TRBD1 (5 bases). Germline CDR1 reads ENHRY; CDR2 reads SYGVKD. The CDR3 runs 14 residues. V shed 10 bases and J shed 0 bases, with 12 bases lying between them. In nucleotides, the CDR3 is TGTGCCACAGCAGACAGTGCAACTAATGAAAAACTGTTTTTT. Protein product: CATADSATNEKLFF.

V gene TRBV7-2 combines with J gene TRBJ2-7; D is perhaps TRBD2 (5 bases). Deletions cut 2 bases from V and 6 bases from J, with 14 bases between. The CDR3 runs 14 residues. Germline values: CDR1 SGHTA, CDR2 FQGNSA. The CDR3 reads CASSLTSTGSEQYF. The CDR3 nucleotides read TGTGCCAGCAGCTTAACTTCGACGGGGTCCGAGCAGTACTTC.

The gene calls are TRBV7-8 and TRBJ2-7, with D perhaps TRBD1 (6 bases). V lost 8 bases to trimming and J lost 5 bases, with 19 bases between them. CDR3 length equals 14 residues. Germline CDR1 reads SGHVS; CDR2 reads FQNEAQ. CDR3: CASGRRQGLDEQYF. For the CDR3, the DNA is TGTGCCAGCGGCCGTAGGCAGGGGTTGGACGAGCAGTACTTC.

The rearrangement joins TRBV5-1 to TRBJ2-7; tentative D call: TRBD1 (6 bases). Germline CDR1 SGHRS, CDR2 YFSETQ. Trimming took off 3 bases at V and 3 bases at J, with 10 bases between the two ends. This CDR3 is built from 13 residues. In DNA form, the CDR3 reads TGCGCCAGCAGCTGGCAGGGGAACTACGAGCAGTACTTC. As protein: CASSWQGNYEQYF.

As for this clone: The same CDR3 can be traced to other DNA sequences in this sample. The chain recombines TRBV18 with TRBJ2-3; D may be TRBD1 (6 bases). Germline-derived CDR1 and CDR2 are KGHSH and LQKENI. Trimming left V 1 base short and J 1 base short, with 6 bases between. This CDR3 is 14 amino acids long. The CDR3 protein is CASSPRTGTDTQYF. DNA of the CDR3: TGTGCCAGCTCACCACGGACAGGCACAGATACGCAGTATTTT.

The sample holds a few counts of this clone. The rearrangement links TRBV27 to TRBJ1-5; 7 bases align to TRBD1. Germline lookup yields CDR1 MNHEY and CDR2 SMNVEV (reference sequence). The ends lost 4 bases at V and 3 bases at J; junction bases unmatched: 6. The CDR3 runs 15 residues. The CDR3 sequence is CASSSDRALNQPQHF. The CDR3 nucleotides are TGTGCCAGCAGTTCAGACAGGGCTCTCAATCAGCCCCAGCATTTT.